This T cell receptor (beta chain) appears in the sequencing data of a study of blood T cells in healthy people across ages (dated by TCRdb to about 2015). For the wider study: Template switching captured roughly one uniquely barcoded TCR beta cDNA molecule per two T cells in model experiments. To track age-related changes in TCR beta repertoire diversity, the study relied on deep sequencing normalized with unique cDNA molecular identifiers. Using the same blood draw, the study looked at two additional independent replicas of 1 million unique cDNA reads for two donors, one aged 18 to 30 and the other aged 80 or older. The donors were divided into four age groups: young (average approximately 15 years), middle-aged (approximately 39), aged (about 62) and long-lived (approximately 74). To avoid experimental bias, donors of different ages were randomly spread across the sequencing lanes. Summary of the overall study and its limitations: Bulk unsorted PBMC profiling prevented conclusive comparison of naive and antigen-experienced compartments. As age increased, observed TCR beta diversity per million T cells dropped in a roughly linear way, and a significant reduction was already evident by age around 41. Estimates of total diversity based on one million sequenced T cells were regarded as lower bounds and as underestimates. Because donor CMV infection status was unknown, age-related changes in expanded clonotypes were potentially confounded. Compared with the aged group, more naive CD4+ T cells, fewer expanded clones and increased TCR diversity were shown by the long-lived group, suggesting age selection. A strong correlation was found between observed TCR beta diversity and the percentage of naive T cells measured by flow cytometry.

In the case of this clonotype: The clone's antigen remains unknown. The sample holds no much larger clone one base away, and base qualities are not on file.

Library preparation used 5' RACE. This sample was sequenced with an Illumina HiSeq 2500. A second roughly 7 to 11 cycle PCR used a sample-barcoded 5' primer and a J-beta primer mix. A template-switch 5' adaptor carrying 12 random nucleotides introduced a unique molecular identifier onto each TCR beta cDNA molecule. Each sample yielded at least 2.5 million CDR3-containing paired-end reads. First-strand cDNA synthesis was performed from all RNA using the Mint cDNA synthesis kit, with priming by a TRBC-specific oligonucleotide. After uracil-DNA glycosylase treatment, a first 18-cycle PCR used universal primers M1SS and BC2_uni_R on all cDNA. The study's own analysis went as follows. Each sample was normalized by randomly selecting 1 million high-quality reads, each carrying a distinct molecular identifier. Instead of being binned into consensus sequences, reads with shared molecular identifiers were discarded. MiTCR, set to a Q25 quality threshold and the strictest error-elimination algorithm, was used for CDR3 identification, clonotype clustering and error correction. A nonparametric unseen species model with Euler transformation was used to estimate lower-bound total TCR beta diversity. Using fastp at Q25 and MiXCR, TCRdb reprocessed the public reads and kept productive beta chains. Rows with one shared CDR3 protein collapse into an entry with the most common genes and DNA. Here the V and J calls rest on TCRdb's processing, not on the authors' analysis. This sample lists about 780,000 distinct CDR3 sequences; 46% were detected once. Of the sample, 15% to 20% falls within the top ten clones.

The 39 donors, aged roughly 6 to 95 years, were systemically healthy Caucasian individuals from Russia. Approximately 10 milliliters of peripheral blood were collected from each donor into EDTA-treated Vacutainer tubes. Ficoll-Paque density-gradient centrifugation was used to isolate PBMCs, with at least 6.5 million per sample. Trizol reagent was used to extract total RNA from PBMCs, with at least 5.5 micrograms per sample. For every donor, an aliquot of PBMCs went through flow cytometry to measure the percentages of naive CD45RAhigh/CD27high T cells. The V end loses 6 bases and the J end loses 8 bases, and a stretch of 11 bases separates them. CDR1 and CDR2, per the germline V gene (reference sequence), are LGHDT and YNNKEL. The CDR3 goes from the cysteine to the phenylalanine over 12 residues. The sequence is cut down to CDR3 DNA, 36 bases in frame from base 1.

The specimen was blood. The sequence was obtained from a man of 80 years or more in good health. The V gene is TRBV3-1 and the J gene is TRBJ2-1, with the identity of the D gene unclear. For the CDR3, the sequence is CASRGWVDEQFF. Read as DNA, the sequence is TGTGCCAGCAGGGGGTGGGTCGATGAGCAGTTCTTC.